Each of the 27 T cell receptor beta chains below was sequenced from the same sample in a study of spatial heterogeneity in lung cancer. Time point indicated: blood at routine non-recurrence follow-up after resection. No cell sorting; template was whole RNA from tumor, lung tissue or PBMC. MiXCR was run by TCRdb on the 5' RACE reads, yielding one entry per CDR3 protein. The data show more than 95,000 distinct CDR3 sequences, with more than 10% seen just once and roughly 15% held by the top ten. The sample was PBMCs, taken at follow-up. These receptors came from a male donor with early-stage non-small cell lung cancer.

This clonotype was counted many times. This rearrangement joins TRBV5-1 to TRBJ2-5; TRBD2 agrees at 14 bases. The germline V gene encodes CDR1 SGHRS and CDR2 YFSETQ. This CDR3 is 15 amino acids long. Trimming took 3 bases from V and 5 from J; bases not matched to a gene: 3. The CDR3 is CASSSGLAGAETQYF. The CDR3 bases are TGCGCCAGCAGCTCGGGACTAGCGGGGGCGGAGACCCAGTACTTC.

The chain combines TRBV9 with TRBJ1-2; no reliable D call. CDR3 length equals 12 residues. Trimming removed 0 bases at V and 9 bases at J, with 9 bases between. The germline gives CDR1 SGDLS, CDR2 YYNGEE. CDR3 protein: CASSVEGRRYTF. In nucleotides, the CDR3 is TGTGCCAGCAGCGTAGAAGGGAGACGCTACACCTTC.

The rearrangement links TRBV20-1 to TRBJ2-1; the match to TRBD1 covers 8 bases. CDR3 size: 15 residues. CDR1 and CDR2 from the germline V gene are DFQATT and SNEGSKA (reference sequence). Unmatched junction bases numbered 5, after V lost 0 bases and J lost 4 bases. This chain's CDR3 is CSARDHGQGYNEQFF. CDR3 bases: TGCAGTGCTAGAGATCATGGACAGGGTTACAATGAGCAGTTCTTC.

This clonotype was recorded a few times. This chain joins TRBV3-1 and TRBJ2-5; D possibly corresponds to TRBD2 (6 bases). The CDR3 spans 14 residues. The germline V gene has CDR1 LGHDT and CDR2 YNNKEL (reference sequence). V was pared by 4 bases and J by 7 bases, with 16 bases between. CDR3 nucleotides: TGTGCCAGCAGCCGAGACCCTACCGGGGGGACCCAGTACTTC. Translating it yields CASSRDPTGGTQYF.

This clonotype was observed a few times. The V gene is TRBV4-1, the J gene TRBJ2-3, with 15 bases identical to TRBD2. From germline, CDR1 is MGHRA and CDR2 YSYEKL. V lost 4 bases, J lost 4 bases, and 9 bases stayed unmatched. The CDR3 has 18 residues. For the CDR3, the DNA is TGCGCCAGCAGCCGAGGACTAGCGGGGGGGCCTAGGGCAGATACGCAGTATTTT. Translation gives CASSRGLAGGPRADTQYF.

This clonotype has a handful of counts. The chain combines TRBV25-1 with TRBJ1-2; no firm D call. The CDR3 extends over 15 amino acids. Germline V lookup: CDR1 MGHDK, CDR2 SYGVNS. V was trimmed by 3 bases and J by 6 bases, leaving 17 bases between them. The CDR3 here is CASSDMGSTVHGYTF. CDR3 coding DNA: TGTGCCAGCAGTGACATGGGATCAACGGTACATGGCTACACCTTC.

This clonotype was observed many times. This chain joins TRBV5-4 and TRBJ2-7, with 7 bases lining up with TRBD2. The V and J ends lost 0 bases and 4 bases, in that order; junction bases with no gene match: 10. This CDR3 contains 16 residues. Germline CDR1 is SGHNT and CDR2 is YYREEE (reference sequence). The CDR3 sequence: CASSLGLTSPTYEQYF. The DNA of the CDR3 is TGTGCCAGCAGCTTGGGGTTGACTAGCCCTACATACGAGCAGTACTTC.

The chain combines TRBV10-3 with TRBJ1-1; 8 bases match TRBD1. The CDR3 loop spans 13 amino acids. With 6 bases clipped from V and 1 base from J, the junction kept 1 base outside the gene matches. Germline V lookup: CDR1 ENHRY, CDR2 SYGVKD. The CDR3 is CAIRDRENTEAFF. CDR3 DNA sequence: TGTGCCATCAGGGACAGGGAGAACACTGAAGCTTTCTTT.

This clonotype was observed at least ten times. The CDR3 sequence: CASSLSPGFGSPLHF. As DNA, the CDR3 is TGTGCCAGCAGTTTATCCCCGGGGTTTGGTTCACCCCTCCACTTT. The chain links TRBV27 to TRBJ1-6; D is ambiguous. Germline-derived CDR1 and CDR2 are MNHEY and SMNVEV (reference sequence). Trimming removed 0 bases at V and 9 bases at J, with 12 bases between. The CDR3 covers 15 residues.

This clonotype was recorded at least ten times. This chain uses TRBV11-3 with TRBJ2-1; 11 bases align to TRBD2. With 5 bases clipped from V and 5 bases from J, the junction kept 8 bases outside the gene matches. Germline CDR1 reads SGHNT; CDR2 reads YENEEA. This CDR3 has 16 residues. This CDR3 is CASSDLLAGDHNEQFF. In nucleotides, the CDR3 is TGTGCCAGCAGCGACCTACTAGCGGGGGATCACAATGAGCAGTTCTTC.

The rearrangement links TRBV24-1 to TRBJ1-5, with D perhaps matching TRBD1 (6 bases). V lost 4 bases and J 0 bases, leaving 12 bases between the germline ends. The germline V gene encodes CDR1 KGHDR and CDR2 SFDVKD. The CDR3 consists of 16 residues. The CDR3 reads CATSEPGTSSNQPQHF. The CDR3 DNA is TGTGCCACCAGTGAACCCGGGACATCTAGCAATCAGCCCCAGCATTTT.

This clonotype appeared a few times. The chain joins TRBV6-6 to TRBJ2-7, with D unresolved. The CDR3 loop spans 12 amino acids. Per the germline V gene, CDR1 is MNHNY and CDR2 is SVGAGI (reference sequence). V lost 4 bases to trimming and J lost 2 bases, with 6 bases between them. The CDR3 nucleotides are TGTGCCAGCAGTTTAGAGACCTACGAGCAGTACTTC. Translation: CASSLETYEQYF.

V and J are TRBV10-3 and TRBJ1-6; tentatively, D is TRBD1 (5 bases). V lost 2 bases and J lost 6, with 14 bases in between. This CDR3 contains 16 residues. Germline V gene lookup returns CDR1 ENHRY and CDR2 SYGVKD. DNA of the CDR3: TGTGCCATCAGTGAGAGTCGGGGGAGGTCTAATTCACCCCTCCACTTT. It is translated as CAISESRGRSNSPLHF.

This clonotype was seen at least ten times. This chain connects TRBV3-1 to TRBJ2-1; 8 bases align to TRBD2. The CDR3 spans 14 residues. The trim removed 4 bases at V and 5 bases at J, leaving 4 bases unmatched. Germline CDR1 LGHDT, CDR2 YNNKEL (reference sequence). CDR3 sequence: CASSLRTSHNEQFF. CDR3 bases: TGTGCCAGCAGCCTCCGGACTAGCCACAATGAGCAGTTCTTC.

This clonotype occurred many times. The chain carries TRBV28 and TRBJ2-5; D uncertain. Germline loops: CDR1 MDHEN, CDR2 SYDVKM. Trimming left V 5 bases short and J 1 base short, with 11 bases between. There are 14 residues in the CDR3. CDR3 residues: CASSGDESQETQYF. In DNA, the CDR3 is TGTGCCAGCAGTGGAGACGAAAGCCAAGAGACCCAGTACTTC.

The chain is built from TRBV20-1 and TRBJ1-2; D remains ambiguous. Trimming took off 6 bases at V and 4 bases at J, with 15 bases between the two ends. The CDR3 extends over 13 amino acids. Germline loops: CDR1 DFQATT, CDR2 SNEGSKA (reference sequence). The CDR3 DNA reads TGCAGTGCGCCCGGATATGAAGTCTATGGCTACACCTTC. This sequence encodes CSAPGYEVYGYTF.

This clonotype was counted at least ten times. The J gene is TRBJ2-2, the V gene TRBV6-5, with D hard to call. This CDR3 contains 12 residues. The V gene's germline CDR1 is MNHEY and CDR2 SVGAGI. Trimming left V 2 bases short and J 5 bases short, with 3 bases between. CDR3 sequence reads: CASSYKTGELFF. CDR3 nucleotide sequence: TGTGCCAGCAGTTACAAGACCGGGGAGCTGTTTTTT.

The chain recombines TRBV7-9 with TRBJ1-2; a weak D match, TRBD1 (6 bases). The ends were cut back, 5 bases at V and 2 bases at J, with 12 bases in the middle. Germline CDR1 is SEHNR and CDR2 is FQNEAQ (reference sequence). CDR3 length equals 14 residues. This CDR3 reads CASSPTGQNYGYTF. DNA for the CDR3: TGTGCCAGCAGCCCCACCGGACAGAACTATGGCTACACCTTC.

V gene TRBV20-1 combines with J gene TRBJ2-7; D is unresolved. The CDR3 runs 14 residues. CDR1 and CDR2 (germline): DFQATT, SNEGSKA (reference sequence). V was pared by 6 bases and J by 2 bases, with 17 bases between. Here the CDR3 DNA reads TGCAGTGCCCTGGGTATCGATAGCCCCTACGAGCAGTACTTC. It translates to CSALGIDSPYEQYF.

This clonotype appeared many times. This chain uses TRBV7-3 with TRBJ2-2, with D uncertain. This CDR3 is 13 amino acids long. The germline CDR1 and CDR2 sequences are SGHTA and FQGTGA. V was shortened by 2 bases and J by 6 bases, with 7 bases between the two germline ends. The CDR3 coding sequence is TGTGCCAGCAGCTTACAAGTAGCCGGGGAGCTGTTTTTT. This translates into CASSLQVAGELFF.

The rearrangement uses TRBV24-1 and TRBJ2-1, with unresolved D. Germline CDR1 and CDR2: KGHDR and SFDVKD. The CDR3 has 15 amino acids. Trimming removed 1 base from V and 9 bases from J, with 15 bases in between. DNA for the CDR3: TGTGCCACCAGTGATTTCCCTAGTACGAGTACTGAGCAGTTCTTC. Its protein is CATSDFPSTSTEQFF.

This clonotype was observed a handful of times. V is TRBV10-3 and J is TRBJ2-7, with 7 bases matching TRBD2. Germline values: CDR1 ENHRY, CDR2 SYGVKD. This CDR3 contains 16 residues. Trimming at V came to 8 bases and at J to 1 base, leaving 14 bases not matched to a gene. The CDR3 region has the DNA TGTGCCATCGGAGCCCCCCGCGGCGGGGGATCCTACGAGCAGTACTTC. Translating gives CAIGAPRGGGSYEQYF.

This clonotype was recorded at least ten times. For the CDR3, the DNA is TGTGCCGGTCACAGGGGGTACGGGGAGCTGTTTTTT. Its protein is CAGHRGYGELFF. The chain employs TRBV2 and TRBJ2-2; 8 bases are shared with TRBD1. J lost 7 bases, V lost 11 bases, and 6 bases had no gene match. Germline V gene sequence: CDR1 SNHLY, CDR2 FYNNEI. The CDR3 extends over 12 amino acids. The full variable domain, in which reference TRBV2 and TRBJ2-2 provide the parts outside the CDR3, is EPEVTQTPSHQVTQMGQEVILRCVPISNHLYFYWYRQILGQKVEFLVSFYNNEISEKSEIFDDQFSVERPDGSNFTLKIRSTKLEDSAMYFCAGHRGYGELFFGEGSRLTVL.

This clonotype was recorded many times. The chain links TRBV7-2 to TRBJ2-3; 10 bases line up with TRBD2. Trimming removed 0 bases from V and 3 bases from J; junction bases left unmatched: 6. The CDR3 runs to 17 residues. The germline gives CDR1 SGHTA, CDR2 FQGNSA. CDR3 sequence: CASSLALGTSVTDTQYF. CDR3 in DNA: TGTGCCAGCAGCTTAGCGCTAGGGACTAGCGTAACAGATACGCAGTATTTT. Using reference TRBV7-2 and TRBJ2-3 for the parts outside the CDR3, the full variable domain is GAGVSQSPSNKVTEKGKDVELRCDPISGHTALYWYRQSLGQGLEFLIYFQGNSAPDKSGLPSDRFSAERTGGSVSTLTIQRTQQEDSAVYLCASSLALGTSVTDTQYFGPGTRLTVL.

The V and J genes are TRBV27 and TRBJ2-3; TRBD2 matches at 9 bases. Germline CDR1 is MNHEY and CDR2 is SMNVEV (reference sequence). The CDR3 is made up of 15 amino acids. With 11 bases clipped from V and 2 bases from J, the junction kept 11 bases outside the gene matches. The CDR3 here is CAPRGTSPNTDTQYF. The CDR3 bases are TGTGCCCCCCGGGGGACTAGCCCCAACACAGATACGCAGTATTTT.

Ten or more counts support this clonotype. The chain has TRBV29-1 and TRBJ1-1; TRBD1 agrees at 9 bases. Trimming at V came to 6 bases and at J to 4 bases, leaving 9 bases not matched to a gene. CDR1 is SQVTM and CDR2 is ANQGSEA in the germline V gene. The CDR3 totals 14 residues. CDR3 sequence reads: CSVLTGTGITEAFF. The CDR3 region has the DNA TGCAGCGTGTTAACCGGGACAGGGATCACTGAAGCTTTCTTT.

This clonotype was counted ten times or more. CDR3 protein: CSVRVSPNSPLHF. The CDR3 DNA reads as TGCAGCGTTAGGGTTAGCCCTAATTCACCCCTCCACTTT. This chain uses TRBV29-1 with TRBJ1-6; D unclear. The germline V gene encodes CDR1 SQVTM and CDR2 ANQGSEA. There are 13 residues in the CDR3. Trimming shortened V by 5 bases and J by 6 bases, and 11 bases separated the two germline ends.